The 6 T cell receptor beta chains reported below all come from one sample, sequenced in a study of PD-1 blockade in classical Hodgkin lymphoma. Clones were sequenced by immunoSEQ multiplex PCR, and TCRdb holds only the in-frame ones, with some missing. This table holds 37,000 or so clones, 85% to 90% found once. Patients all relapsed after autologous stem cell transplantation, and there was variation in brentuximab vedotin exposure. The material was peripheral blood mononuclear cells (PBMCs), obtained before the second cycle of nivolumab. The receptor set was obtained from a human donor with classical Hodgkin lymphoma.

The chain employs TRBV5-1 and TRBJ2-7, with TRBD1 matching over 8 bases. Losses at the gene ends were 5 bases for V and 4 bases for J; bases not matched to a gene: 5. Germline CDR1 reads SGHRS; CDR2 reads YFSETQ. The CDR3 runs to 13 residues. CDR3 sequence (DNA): TGCGCCAGCAGACCACAGGGGGATTACGAGCAGTACTTC. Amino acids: CASRPQGDYEQYF.

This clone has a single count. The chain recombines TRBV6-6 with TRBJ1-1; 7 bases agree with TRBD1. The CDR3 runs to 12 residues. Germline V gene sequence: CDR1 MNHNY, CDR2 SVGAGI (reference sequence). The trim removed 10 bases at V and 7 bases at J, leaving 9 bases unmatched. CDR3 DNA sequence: TGTGCCATCGCGGGACAGCCGTTTGAAGCTTTCTTT. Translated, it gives CAIAGQPFEAFF.

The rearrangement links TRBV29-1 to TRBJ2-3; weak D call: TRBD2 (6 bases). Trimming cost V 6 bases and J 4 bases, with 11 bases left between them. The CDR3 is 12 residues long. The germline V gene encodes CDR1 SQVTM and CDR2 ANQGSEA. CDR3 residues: CSVTGGADTQYF. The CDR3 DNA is TGCAGCGTAACCGGGGGAGCAGATACGCAGTATTTT.

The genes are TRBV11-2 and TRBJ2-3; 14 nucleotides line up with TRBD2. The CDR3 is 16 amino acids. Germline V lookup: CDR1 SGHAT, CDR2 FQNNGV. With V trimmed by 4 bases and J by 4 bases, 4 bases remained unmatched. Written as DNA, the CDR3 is TGTGCCAGCAGCTGGGGGACTAGCGGGGGACCAGATACGCAGTATTTT. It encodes CASSWGTSGGPDTQYF. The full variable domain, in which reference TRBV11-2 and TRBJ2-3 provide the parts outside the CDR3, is EAGVAQSPRYKIIEKRQSVAFWCNPISGHATLYWYQQILGQGPKLLIQFQNNGVVDDSQLPKDRFSAERLKGVDSTLKIQPAKLEDSAVYLCASSWGTSGGPDTQYFGPGTRLTVL.

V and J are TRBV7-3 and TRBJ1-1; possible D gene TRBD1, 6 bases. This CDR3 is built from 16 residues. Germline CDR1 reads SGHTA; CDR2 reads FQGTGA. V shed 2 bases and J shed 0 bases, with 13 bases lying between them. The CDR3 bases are TGTGCCAGCAGCTTAGCAGTCGGACAGATGAACACTGAAGCTTTCTTT. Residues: CASSLAVGQMNTEAFF.

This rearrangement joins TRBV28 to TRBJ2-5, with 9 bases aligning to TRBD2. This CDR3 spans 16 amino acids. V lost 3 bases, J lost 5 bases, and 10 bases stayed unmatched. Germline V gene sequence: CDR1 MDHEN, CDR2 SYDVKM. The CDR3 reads CASSFELAGWQETQYF. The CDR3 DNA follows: TGTGCCAGCAGTTTTGAGCTAGCGGGATGGCAGGAGACCCAGTACTTC.